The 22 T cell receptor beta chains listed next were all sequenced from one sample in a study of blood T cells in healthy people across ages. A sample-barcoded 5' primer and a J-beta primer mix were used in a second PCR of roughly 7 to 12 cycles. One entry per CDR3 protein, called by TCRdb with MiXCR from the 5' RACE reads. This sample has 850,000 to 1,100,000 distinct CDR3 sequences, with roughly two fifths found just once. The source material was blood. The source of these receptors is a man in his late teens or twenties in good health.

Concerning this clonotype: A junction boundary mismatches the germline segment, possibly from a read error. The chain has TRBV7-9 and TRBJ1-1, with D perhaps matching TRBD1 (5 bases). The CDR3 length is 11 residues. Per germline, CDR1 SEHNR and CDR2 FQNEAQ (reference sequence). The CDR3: CASSLDTGAFF. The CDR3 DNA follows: TGTGCCAGCAGCTTGGACACTGGAGCTTTCTTT.

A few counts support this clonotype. CDR3 loop: CASSPSQSINTEAFF. CDR3 coding DNA: TGTGCCAGCAGCCCGTCACAGAGTATAAACACTGAAGCTTTCTTT. The chain recombines TRBV4-2 with TRBJ1-1, with D unresolved. Germline V gene data show CDR1 as LGHNA and CDR2 as YNFKEQ. There are 15 residues in the CDR3. V lost 4 bases and J lost 2, with 14 bases in between.

CDR3 sequence (DNA): TGTGCCATCAAAAGTATAGGGTCGGCCTACACCTTC. It specifies CAIKSIGSAYTF. This chain joins TRBV10-3 and TRBJ1-2; D is unclear. This CDR3 is 12 amino acids long. V was pared by 7 bases and J by 10 bases, with 16 bases between. In germline, CDR1 is ENHRY, CDR2 SYGVKD.

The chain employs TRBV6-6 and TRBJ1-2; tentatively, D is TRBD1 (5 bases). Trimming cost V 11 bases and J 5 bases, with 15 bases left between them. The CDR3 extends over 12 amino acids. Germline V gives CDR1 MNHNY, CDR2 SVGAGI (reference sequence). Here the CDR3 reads CAGGIPRYGYTF. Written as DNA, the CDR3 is TGTGCCGGGGGGATTCCTAGGTATGGCTACACCTTC.

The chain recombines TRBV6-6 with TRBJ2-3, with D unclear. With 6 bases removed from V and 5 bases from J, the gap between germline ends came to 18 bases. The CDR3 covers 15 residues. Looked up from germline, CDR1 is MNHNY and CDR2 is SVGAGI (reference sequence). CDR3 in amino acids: CASSWHRAPVDTQYF. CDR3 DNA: TGTGCCAGCAGCTGGCACAGAGCACCTGTAGATACGCAGTATTTT.

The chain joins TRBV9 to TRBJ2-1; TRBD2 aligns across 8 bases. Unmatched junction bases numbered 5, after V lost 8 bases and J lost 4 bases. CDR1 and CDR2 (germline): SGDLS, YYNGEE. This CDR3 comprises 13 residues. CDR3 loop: CASNSGGYNEQFF. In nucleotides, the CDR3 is TGTGCCAGTAACAGCGGGGGTTACAATGAGCAGTTCTTC. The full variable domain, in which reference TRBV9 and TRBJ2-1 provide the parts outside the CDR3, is DSGVTQTPKHLITATGQRVTLRCSPRSGDLSVYWYQQSLDQGLQFLIQYYNGEERAKGNILERFSAQQFPDLHSELNLSSLELGDSALYFCASNSGGYNEQFFGPGTRLTVL.

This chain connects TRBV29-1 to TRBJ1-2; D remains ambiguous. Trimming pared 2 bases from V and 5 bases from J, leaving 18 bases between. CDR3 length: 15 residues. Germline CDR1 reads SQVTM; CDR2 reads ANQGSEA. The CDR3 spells CSVELWQSETYGYTF. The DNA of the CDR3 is TGCAGCGTTGAATTGTGGCAGTCGGAGACTTATGGCTACACCTTC.

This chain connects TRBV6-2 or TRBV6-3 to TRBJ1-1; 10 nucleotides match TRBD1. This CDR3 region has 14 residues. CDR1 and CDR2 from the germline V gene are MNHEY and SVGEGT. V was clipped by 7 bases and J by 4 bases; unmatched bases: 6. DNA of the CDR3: TGTGCCAGCAAGATCGGACAGGGGGGCACTGAAGCTTTCTTT. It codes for CASKIGQGGTEAFF.

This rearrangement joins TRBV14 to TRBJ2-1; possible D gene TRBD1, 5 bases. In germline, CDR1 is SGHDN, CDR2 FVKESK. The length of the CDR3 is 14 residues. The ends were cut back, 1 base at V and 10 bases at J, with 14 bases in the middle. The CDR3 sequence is CASSQGWGTYEQFF. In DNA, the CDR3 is TGTGCCAGCAGCCAAGGTTGGGGCACCTACGAGCAGTTCTTC. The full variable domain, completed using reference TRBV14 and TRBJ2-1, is EAGVTQFPSHSVIEKGQTVTLRCDPISGHDNLYWYRRVMGKEIKFLLHFVKESKQDESGMPNNRFLAERTGGTYSTLKVQPAELEDSGVYFCASSQGWGTYEQFFGPGTRLTVL.

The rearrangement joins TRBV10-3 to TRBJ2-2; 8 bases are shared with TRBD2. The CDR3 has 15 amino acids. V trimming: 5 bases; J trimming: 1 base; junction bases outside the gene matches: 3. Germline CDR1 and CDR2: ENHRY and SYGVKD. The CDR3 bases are TGTGCCATCAGTAATAGCGGGGAGAACACCGGGGAGCTGTTTTTT. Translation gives CAISNSGENTGELFF.

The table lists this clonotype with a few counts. The CDR3 region has the DNA TGCGCCAGCACTCAAAGGGGCACTGAAGCTTTCTTT. Amino acid sequence: CASTQRGTEAFF. The chain carries TRBV5-1 and TRBJ1-1, with D tentatively TRBD1 (5 bases). Germline V gene sequence: CDR1 SGHRS, CDR2 YFSETQ. CDR3 length: 12 residues. Deletions cut 6 bases from V and 4 bases from J, with 10 bases between.

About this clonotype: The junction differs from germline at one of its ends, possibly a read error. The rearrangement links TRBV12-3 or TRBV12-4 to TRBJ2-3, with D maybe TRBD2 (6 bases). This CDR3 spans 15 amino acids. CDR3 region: CASSLAGGVTNTQYF. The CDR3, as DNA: TGTGCCAGCAGTTTAGCTGGAGGGGTCACAAATACGCAGTATTTT.

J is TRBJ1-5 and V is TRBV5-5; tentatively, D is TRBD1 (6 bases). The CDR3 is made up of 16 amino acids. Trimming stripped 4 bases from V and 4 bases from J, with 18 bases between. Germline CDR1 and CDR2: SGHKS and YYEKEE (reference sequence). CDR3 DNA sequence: TGTGCCAGCAGCCCCCAAACCAGGGGATGGAATCAGCCCCAGCATTTT. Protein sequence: CASSPQTRGWNQPQHF.

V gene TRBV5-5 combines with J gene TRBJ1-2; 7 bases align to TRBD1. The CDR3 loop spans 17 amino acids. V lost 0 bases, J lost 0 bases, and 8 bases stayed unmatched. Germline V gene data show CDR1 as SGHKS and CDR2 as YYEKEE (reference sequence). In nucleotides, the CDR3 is TGTGCCAGCAGCTTGGTCCAGAGACAGGGAGCTAACTATGGCTACACCTTC. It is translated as CASSLVQRQGANYGYTF. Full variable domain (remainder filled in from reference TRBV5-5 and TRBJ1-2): DAGVTQSPTHLIKTRGQQVTLRCSPISGHKSVSWYQQVLGQGPQFIFQYYEKEERGRGNFPDRFSARQFPNYSSELNVNALLLGDSALYLCASSLVQRQGANYGYTFGSGTRLTVV.

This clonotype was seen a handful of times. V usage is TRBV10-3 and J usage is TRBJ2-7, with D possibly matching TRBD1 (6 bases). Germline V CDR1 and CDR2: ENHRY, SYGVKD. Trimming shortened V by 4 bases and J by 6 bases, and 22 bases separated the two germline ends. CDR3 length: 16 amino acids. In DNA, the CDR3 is TGTGCCATCAGTGGAGTAAATCCGAGAGGGGGAGCCGAGCAGTACTTC. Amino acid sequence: CAISGVNPRGGAEQYF.

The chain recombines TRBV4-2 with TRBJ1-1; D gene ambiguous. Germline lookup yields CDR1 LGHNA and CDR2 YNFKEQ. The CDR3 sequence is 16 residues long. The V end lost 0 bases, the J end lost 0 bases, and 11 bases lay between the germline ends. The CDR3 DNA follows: TGTGCCAGCAGCCAAGATTCTGACGGGATGAACACTGAAGCTTTCTTT. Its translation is CASSQDSDGMNTEAFF.

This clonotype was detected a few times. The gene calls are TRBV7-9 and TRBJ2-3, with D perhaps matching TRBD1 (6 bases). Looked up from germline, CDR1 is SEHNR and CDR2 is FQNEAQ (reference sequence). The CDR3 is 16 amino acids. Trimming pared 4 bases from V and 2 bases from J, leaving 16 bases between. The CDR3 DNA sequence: TGTGCCAGCAGCTGGACAGCTCCCCAGGTCACAGATACGCAGTATTTT. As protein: CASSWTAPQVTDTQYF.

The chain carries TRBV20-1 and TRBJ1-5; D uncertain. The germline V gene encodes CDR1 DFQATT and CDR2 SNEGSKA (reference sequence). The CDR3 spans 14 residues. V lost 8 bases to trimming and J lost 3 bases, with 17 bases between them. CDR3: CSTPAVGDNQPQHF. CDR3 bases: TGCAGTACCCCAGCAGTCGGGGACAATCAGCCCCAGCATTTT.

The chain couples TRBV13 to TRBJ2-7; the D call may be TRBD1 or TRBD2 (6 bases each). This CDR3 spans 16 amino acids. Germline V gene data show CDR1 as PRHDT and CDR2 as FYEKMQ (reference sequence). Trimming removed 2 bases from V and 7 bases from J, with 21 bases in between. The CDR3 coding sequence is TGTGCCAGCAGCTTACGCAAGGGGGGTTCCTACAATGAGCAGTACTTC. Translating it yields CASSLRKGGSYNEQYF.

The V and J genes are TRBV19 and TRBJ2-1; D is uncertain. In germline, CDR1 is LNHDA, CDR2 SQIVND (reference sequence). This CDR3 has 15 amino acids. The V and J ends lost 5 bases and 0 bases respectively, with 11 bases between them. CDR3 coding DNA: TGTGCCAGTAGTCTCCCAGTGAGCTCCTACAATGAGCAGTTCTTC. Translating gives CASSLPVSSYNEQFF.

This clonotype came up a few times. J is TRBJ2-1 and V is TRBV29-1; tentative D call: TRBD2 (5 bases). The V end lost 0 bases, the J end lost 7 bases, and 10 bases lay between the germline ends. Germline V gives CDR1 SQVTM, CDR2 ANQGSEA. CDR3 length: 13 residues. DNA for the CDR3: TGCAGCGTTGAAGATGGAGGCGGAAATGAGCAGTTCTTC. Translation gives CSVEDGGGNEQFF.

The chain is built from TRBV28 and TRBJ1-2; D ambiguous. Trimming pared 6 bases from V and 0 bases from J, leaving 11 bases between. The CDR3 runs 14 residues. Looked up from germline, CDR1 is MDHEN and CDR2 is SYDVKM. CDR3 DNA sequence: TGTGCCAGCAGAATCGATCAGGCTAACTATGGCTACACCTTC. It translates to CASRIDQANYGYTF.